Listed below are T cell receptor beta chains from one sample, sequenced in a study of graft-versus-host responses after intestinal transplantation. Produced via immunoSEQ multiplex PCR; TCRdb's table is partial and in-frame only. The repertoire includes roughly 120,000 clones, around 90% of them detected once, and about 0.25% sits in the top ten. Their antigens are not known. The specimen comprised unstimulated CD4+ T cells sorted from spleen or lymph node cells, sampled before transplant. These receptors all stem from a human donor who was the organ donor for an intestinal transplant. Each CDR3 is given with its conserved first and last residue. D genes are given only for firm matches. Clone sizes are given selectively: once, few, many, or a class where the clone is expanded.

V gene	D gene	clone size	J gene	CDR3 protein	CDR3 DNA
TRBV7-2	TRBD2	few	TRBJ2-7	CASSLGTSGPYEQYF	TGTGCCAGCAGCTTAGGGACTAGCGGTCCCTACGAGCAGTACTTC
TRBV7-8	NA	NA	TRBJ2-5	CASSSRGAGEQYF	TGTGCCAGCAGCAGTCGGGGGGCCGGGGAGCAGTACTTC
TRBV19	NA	NA	TRBJ1-2	CASSIAWDPSGGYTF	TGTGCCAGTAGTATAGCCTGGGACCCCTCCGGTGGCTACACCTTC
TRBV28	TRBD1	NA	TRBJ2-7	CASSLFPWTGASEQYF	TGTGCCAGCAGTTTATTCCCGTGGACAGGGGCATCCGAGCAGTACTTC
TRBV10-1	TRBD1	NA	TRBJ1-1	CASSESTGAKTEAFF	TGCGCCAGCAGTGAGTCGACAGGGGCGAAGACTGAAGCTTTCTTT
TRBV5-1	NA	NA	TRBJ2-7	CASTDGSLRLEQYF	TGCGCCAGCACGGATGGGTCCTTGAGGCTCGAGCAGTACTTC
TRBV6-4	NA	NA	TRBJ1-1	CASSEGRDRVLEAFF	TGTGCCAGCAGTGAAGGGAGGGATCGGGTCCTTGAAGCTTTCTTT
TRBV10-3	TRBD1	NA	TRBJ1-1	CAISSMTGANTEAFF	TGTGCCATCAGCAGCATGACAGGGGCGAACACTGAAGCTTTCTTT
TRBV30	NA	NA	TRBJ2-3	CAWSTDDTQYF	TGTGCCTGGAGTACCGATGATACGCAGTATTTT
TRBV6-5	NA	NA	TRBJ1-2	CASSYSKVSGGYTF	TGTGCCAGCAGTTACTCGAAGGTCTCCGGGGGCTACACCTTC
TRBV30	NA	NA	TRBJ2-2	CAWSVQVPGELFF	TGTGCCTGGAGTGTACAGGTGCCCGGGGAGCTGTTTTTT
TRBV6-1	NA	few	TRBJ2-7	CASSEGVRGGEQYF	TGTGCCAGCAGTGAGGGGGTCAGGGGAGGCGAGCAGTACTTC
TRBV6-1	TRBD2	NA	TRBJ2-7	CASSRTSGAYEQYF	TGTGCCAGCAGCCGGACTAGCGGGGCCTACGAGCAGTACTTC
TRBV2	NA	NA	TRBJ2-1	CASRPGPTYNEQFF	TGTGCCTCCCGACCGGGACCAACCTACAATGAGCAGTTCTTC
TRBV7-9	TRBD1	NA	TRBJ2-7	CASSLGQGRYEQYF	TGTGCCAGCAGCCTTGGACAGGGGAGGTACGAGCAGTACTTC
TRBV25-1	NA	NA	TRBJ1-3	CASSDTGRTGNTIYF	TGTGCCAGCAGTGATACAGGGAGGACTGGAAACACCATATATTTT
TRBV21-1	NA	NA	TRBJ1-5	CASSRGGFELGQPQHF	TGTGCCAGCAGCAGGGGGGGGTTTGAACTAGGGCAGCCCCAGCATTTT
TRBV6-1	TRBD1	NA	TRBJ1-2	CASSEHGWGQGDYGYTF	TGTGCCAGCAGTGAACACGGGTGGGGACAGGGAGACTATGGCTACACCTTC
TRBV28	NA	NA	TRBJ1-3	CASSSNINPGGNTIYF	TGTGCCAGCAGTTCCAACATAAACCCGGGGGGAAACACCATATATTTT
TRBV27	NA	NA	TRBJ2-3	CASSSPLRGIATDTQYF	TGTGCCAGCAGTTCCCCCCTGCGGGGCATAGCCACAGATACGCAGTATTTT
TRBV11-2	NA	NA	TRBJ2-7	CASSLDRLSSYEQYF	TGTGCCAGCAGCTTAGACAGGCTCAGCTCCTACGAGCAGTACTTC
TRBV28	NA	NA	TRBJ1-2	CASSLLTANYGYTF	TGTGCCAGCAGTTTACTGACAGCCAACTATGGCTACACCTTC
TRBV18	TRBD2	NA	TRBJ2-1	CASSQREGNEQFF	TGTGCCAGCTCACAACGGGAGGGCAATGAGCAGTTCTTC
TRBV7-2	NA	NA	TRBJ2-1	CASSQWTTGYNEQFF	TGTGCCAGCAGCCAATGGACCACAGGTTACAATGAGCAGTTCTTC
TRBV7-2	NA	few	TRBJ2-1	CASSFAGTYNEQFF	TGTGCCAGCAGCTTTGCGGGCACCTACAATGAGCAGTTCTTC
TRBV4-1	NA	NA	TRBJ2-7	CASSQDLASRIYEQYF	TGCGCCAGCAGCCAAGATTTGGCTAGTCGTATCTACGAGCAGTACTTC
TRBV21-1	NA	few	TRBJ2-1	CASSKGTSGSSYNEQFF	TGTGCCAGCAGCAAAGGGACTAGCGGGAGCTCCTACAATGAGCAGTTCTTC
TRBV5-5	TRBD1	NA	TRBJ1-5	CASSPGQAYQPQHF	TGTGCCAGCAGCCCGGGACAGGCTTATCAGCCCCAGCATTTT
TRBV30	TRBD1	NA	TRBJ2-1	CAWNQGAYEQFF	TGTGCCTGGAATCAGGGGGCGTATGAGCAGTTCTTC
TRBV9	TRBD2	NA	TRBJ2-2	CASSILAGAAGELFF	TGTGCCAGCAGCATCCTAGCGGGAGCGGCCGGGGAGCTGTTTTTT
TRBV18	NA	NA	TRBJ1-4	CASSQRVEKLFF	TGTGCCAGCTCACAGAGGGTTGAAAAACTGTTTTTT
TRBV6-5	NA	NA	TRBJ1-2	CASSYSFSGRGRGYTF	TGTGCCAGCAGTTACTCGTTCAGTGGGAGGGGACGTGGCTACACCTTC
TRBV5-4	TRBD2	NA	TRBJ2-3	CASSLASGSLEGRDTQYF	TGTGCCAGCAGCTTGGCTAGCGGGAGTCTTGAGGGGAGAGATACGCAGTATTTT
TRBV6-5	TRBD1	NA	TRBJ2-3	CASRQGAQTDTQYF	TGTGCCAGCAGGCAGGGGGCGCAAACAGATACGCAGTATTTT
TRBV13	NA	NA	TRBJ2-6	CASSLGAYSGANVLTF	TGTGCCAGCAGCTTAGGAGCTTACTCTGGGGCCAACGTCCTGACTTTC
TRBV30	TRBD2	NA	TRBJ2-1	CAWGPGTSRGEQFF	TGTGCCTGGGGACCCGGGACTAGCCGAGGGGAGCAGTTCTTC